These 27 T cell receptor beta chains share one sample of origin, sequenced in a study of CD8+CD57+ T cells in acquired aplastic anemia. Investigators profiled TCR beta VDJ and CDR3 from genomic DNA template. TCRdb redid the calling of the reads with MiXCR, one entry per CDR3 protein. The sample records fewer than 80,000 distinct CDR3 sequences, roughly 72% being singletons. Before being chosen for sequencing, patients had shown CD8+CD57+ cell expansion by flow cytometry. What was sequenced was sorted CD4+, CD8+, or CD8+CD57+ T cells (not recorded which) from PBMCs. These TCRs come from a human donor with aplastic anemia.

This clonotype was observed a few times. CDR3 DNA: TGTGCCACCAGTGATTCCCCCCCCGGAGGCTACTACGAGCAGTACTTC. It encodes CATSDSPPGGYYEQYF. This chain joins TRBV24-1 and TRBJ2-7, with D possibly being TRBD2 (5 bases). Per germline, CDR1 KGHDR and CDR2 SFDVKD. The CDR3 runs 16 residues. V lost 2 bases and J lost 3, with 16 bases in between.

For the CDR3, the DNA is TGTGCCAGCGTAAAGGGGGCGAATGGCTACACCTTC. Its protein product is CASVKGANGYTF. The chain has TRBV2 and TRBJ1-2, with 7 bases identical to TRBD1. Germline lookup yields CDR1 SNHLY and CDR2 FYNNEI. The CDR3 extends over 12 amino acids. V trimming: 8 bases; J trimming: 6 bases; junction bases outside the gene matches: 6. The whole variable domain, remainder taken from reference TRBV2 and TRBJ1-2, is EPEVTQTPSHQVTQMGQEVILRCVPISNHLYFYWYRQILGQKVEFLVSFYNNEISEKSEIFDDQFSVERPDGSNFTLKIRSTKLEDSAMYFCASVKGANGYTFGSGTRLTVV.

The rearrangement links TRBV4-1 to TRBJ2-7; the match to TRBD2 covers 16 bases. This CDR3 is 18 amino acids long. With V trimmed by 1 base and J by 5 bases, 8 bases remained unmatched. Germline loops: CDR1 MGHRA, CDR2 YSYEKL. The CDR3 nucleotides are TGCGCCAGCAGCCAAGGGGGACTAGCGGGAGGGCCCTTCGACGAGCAGTACTTC. Translated, it gives CASSQGGLAGGPFDEQYF.

This chain joins TRBV11-1 and TRBJ2-5; 11 bases align to TRBD1. CDR1 SGHAT and CDR2 FQDESV come from the germline V gene (reference sequence). With 2 bases clipped from V and 5 bases from J, the junction kept 22 bases outside the gene matches. This CDR3 region has 21 residues. The CDR3 reads CASSLSGLRRTGGGVGETQYF. The CDR3 DNA sequence: TGTGCCAGCAGCTTATCCGGCCTAAGAAGGACAGGGGGCGGAGTAGGGGAGACCCAGTACTTC.

This clonotype was observed a handful of times. CDR3 bases: TGTGCCACCAGGTCGGGGCTGGATGAAAAACTGTTTTTT. This codes for CATRSGLDEKLFF. The chain is built from TRBV7-9 and TRBJ1-4, with a weak D call TRBD1 (5 bases). This CDR3 spans 13 amino acids. Germline V gene sequence: CDR1 SEHNR, CDR2 FQNEAQ (reference sequence). With 10 bases removed from V and 6 bases from J, the gap between germline ends came to 15 bases. Based on the CDR3 plus reference TRBV7-9 and TRBJ1-4, the full variable domain is DTGVSQNPRHKITKRGQNVTFRCDPISEHNRLYWYRQTLGQGPEFLTYFQNEAQLEKSRLLSDRFSAERPKGSFSTLEIQRTEQGDSAMYLCATRSGLDEKLFFGSGTQLSVL.

J is TRBJ1-2 and V is TRBV19; D possibly corresponds to TRBD1 (5 bases). Germline V lookup: CDR1 LNHDA, CDR2 SQIVND (reference sequence). The CDR3 length is 13 residues. Deletions cut 7 bases from V and 4 bases from J, with 13 bases between. In nucleotides, the CDR3 is TGTGCCAGTATAGATCAGGGAGCCTATGGCTACACCTTC. Amino acids: CASIDQGAYGYTF.

The chain combines TRBV7-8 with TRBJ2-3; D may be TRBD2 (5 bases). The germline CDR1 and CDR2 sequences are SGHVS and FQNEAQ. V was clipped by 5 bases and J by 1 base, with 16 bases between them. CDR3 size: 16 residues. CDR3 residues: CASSPSGKVGTDTQYF. The CDR3 nucleotides are TGTGCCAGCAGCCCCTCCGGGAAGGTGGGCACAGATACGCAGTATTTT.

V usage is TRBV11-2 and J usage is TRBJ2-7; 9 bases agree with TRBD2. The CDR3 is 15 amino acids. Trimming cost V 0 bases and J 4 bases; bases outside gene matches: 4. Germline CDR1 and CDR2: SGHAT and FQNNGV. DNA for the CDR3: TGTGCCAGCAGCTTAGACCCTAGCGGGAATTACGAGCAGTACTTC. Translating it yields CASSLDPSGNYEQYF.

This rearrangement joins TRBV20-1 to TRBJ2-1, with D possibly TRBD2 on 7 matching bases. The CDR3 runs to 15 residues. Germline values: CDR1 DFQATT, CDR2 SNEGSKA (reference sequence). The V end lost 6 bases, the J end lost 5 bases, and 20 bases lay between the germline ends. CDR3 in amino acids: CSAPREGEAHNEQFF. DNA for the CDR3: TGCAGTGCACCGAGGGAGGGGGAGGCCCACAATGAGCAGTTCTTC.

In regard to this clonotype: At one boundary the junction diverges from the germline segment, which might be a read error. The V gene is TRBV29-1, the J gene TRBJ1-1; D call uncertain. The length of the CDR3 is 11 residues. CDR1 is SQVTM, CDR2 ANQGSEA, per germline. CDR3 nucleotides: TGTAGCACATGTACGAACACTGAAGCTTTCTTT. Amino acid sequence: CSTCTNTEAFF.

The gene calls are TRBV7-2 and TRBJ1-4, with a weak D call TRBD1 (6 bases). The length of the CDR3 is 14 residues. Per the germline V gene, CDR1 is SGHTA and CDR2 is FQGNSA. Trimming cost V 1 base and J 5 bases, with 8 bases left between them. CDR3 DNA: TGTGCCAGCAGCTTAGGGGGGCCGAATGAAAAACTGTTTTTT. Its translation is CASSLGGPNEKLFF.

This chain uses TRBV19 with TRBJ2-7, with D tentatively TRBD2 (5 bases). The CDR3 is 14 amino acids. CDR1 and CDR2 from the germline V gene are LNHDA and SQIVND (reference sequence). The chain's CDR3 is CPTPPAEGTYEQYF. CDR3 bases: TGTCCAACCCCGCCAGCCGAGGGTACGTACGAGCAGTACTTC.

The genes are TRBV25-1 and TRBJ2-1; 7 nucleotides agree with TRBD2. V dropped 3 bases and J dropped 4; count of bases not matched to a gene: 3. This CDR3 contains 14 residues. Germline loops: CDR1 MGHDK, CDR2 SYGVNS. Here the CDR3 DNA reads TGTGCCAGCAGTGACGGGACTAAATACAATGAGCAGTTCTTC. Translated, it gives CASSDGTKYNEQFF.

This clonotype was counted ten times or more. The chain joins TRBV4-3 to TRBJ2-7; TRBD1 aligns across 7 bases. V lost 5 bases, J lost 3 bases, and 7 bases stayed unmatched. The V gene's germline CDR1 is LGHNA and CDR2 YSLEER. The CDR3 spans 14 residues. CDR3 nucleotides: TGCGCCAGCAGCACCCGGGACAGAGACTACGAGCAGTACTTC. It encodes CASSTRDRDYEQYF.

This chain joins TRBV5-1 and TRBJ2-2, with 8 bases lining up with TRBD1. CDR3 size: 16 residues. Trimming at V came to 3 bases and at J to 0 bases, leaving 4 bases not matched to a gene. Germline-derived CDR1 and CDR2 are SGHRS and YFSETQ. DNA of the CDR3: TGCGCCAGCAGCTCTGACAGGGGCGCGAACACCGGGGAGCTGTTTTTT. It encodes CASSSDRGANTGELFF. The variable domain in full, with the rest retrieved from reference TRBV5-1 and TRBJ2-2, is KAGVTQTPRYLIKTRGQQVTLSCSPISGHRSVSWYQQTPGQGLQFLFEYFSETQRNKGNFPGRFSGRQFSNSRSEMNVSTLELGDSALYLCASSSDRGANTGELFFGEGSRLTVL.

This clonotype was found a few times. This chain links TRBV10-2 with TRBJ1-2; weak D call: TRBD1 (5 bases). CDR3 length equals 11 residues. Germline V gene lookup returns CDR1 WSHSY and CDR2 SAAADI. V was pared by 6 bases and J by 7 bases, with 9 bases between. CDR3: CASSDRSGYTF. The CDR3 DNA reads as TGCGCCAGCAGCGACAGAAGTGGCTACACCTTC.

This clonotype has at least ten counts. The V call is TRBV7-9, the J call TRBJ2-1; 7 positions agree with TRBD2. Germline loops: CDR1 SEHNR, CDR2 FQNEAQ (reference sequence). The CDR3 totals 11 residues. Trimming took 7 bases from V and 10 from J; bases not matched to a gene: 4. The CDR3 coding sequence is TGTGCCAGCAACTTGGGAGGGGAGCAGTTCTTC. Translation gives CASNLGGEQFF. Based on the CDR3 plus reference TRBV7-9 and TRBJ2-1, the full variable domain is DTGVSQNPRHKITKRGQNVTFRCDPISEHNRLYWYRQTLGQGPEFLTYFQNEAQLEKSRLLSDRFSAERPKGSFSTLEIQRTEQGDSAMYLCASNLGGEQFFGPGTRLTVL.

V usage is TRBV2 and J usage is TRBJ1-2; no reliable D call. The V gene lost 0 bases and the J gene lost 8 bases, with 13 bases spanning the gap. This CDR3 is built from 14 residues. In germline, CDR1 is SNHLY, CDR2 FYNNEI. CDR3 DNA: TGTGCCAGCAGTGAAGCCGTCCGCTCTCAGGGCTACACCTTC. Translated, it gives CASSEAVRSQGYTF.

V usage is TRBV24-1 and J usage is TRBJ2-7; 8 nucleotides agree with TRBD1. J lost 5 bases, V lost 5 bases, and 7 bases had no gene match. Germline V gene sequence: CDR1 KGHDR, CDR2 SFDVKD. The CDR3 length is 14 residues. This CDR3 reads CATSAGQDRDEQYF. The CDR3, as DNA: TGTGCCACCAGTGCGGGACAGGATCGGGACGAGCAGTACTTC.

Comment on this clonotype: The junction departs from germline at one end; a sequencing error may be responsible. V and J are TRBV2 and TRBJ2-7; TRBD1 aligns across 9 bases. CDR1 is SNHLY and CDR2 is FYNNEI in the germline V gene. This CDR3 has 14 residues. This chain's CDR3 is CASSQGQGRYEQYF. CDR3 DNA: TGCGCCAGCAGCCAAGGACAGGGGAGGTACGAGCAGTACTTC. The variable domain in full, completed from reference TRBV2 and TRBJ2-7, reads EPEVTQTPSHQVTQMGQEVILRCVPISNHLYFYWYRQILGQKVEFLVSFYNNEISEKSEIFDDQFSVERPDGSNFTLKIRSTKLEDSAMYFCASSQGQGRYEQYFGPGTRLTVT.

Concerning this clonotype: A junction boundary mismatches the germline segment, possibly from a read error. The chain recombines TRBV24-1 with TRBJ1-2, with D hard to call. CDR1 KGHDR and CDR2 SFDVKD come from the germline V gene. CDR3 length: 14 amino acids. The CDR3 region is CATSDKRANYGYTF. Here the CDR3 DNA reads TGTGCCACCAGTGATAAGAGAGCTAACTATGGTTACACCTTC.

The chain links TRBV25-1 to TRBJ2-5, with D perhaps matching TRBD2 (6 bases). Trimming removed 5 bases at V and 9 bases at J, with 16 bases between. This CDR3 region has 13 residues. Looked up from germline, CDR1 is MGHDK and CDR2 is SYGVNS. The CDR3 nucleotides read TGTGCCAGCAGTCGGGTAGGCCCGGGGGCCCAGTACTTC. It codes for CASSRVGPGAQYF.

This chain uses TRBV27 with TRBJ1-5, with D unresolved. This CDR3 has 13 residues. Germline-derived CDR1 and CDR2 are MNHEY and SMNVEV (reference sequence). V shed 4 bases and J shed 2 bases, with 6 bases lying between them. CDR3 nucleotides: TGTGCCAGCAGTTCGCCGGGCAATCAGCCCCAGCATTTT. The encoded protein is CASSSPGNQPQHF.

The CDR3 protein is CSVGPNQETQYF. The CDR3 nucleotides read TGCAGCGTGGGTCCAAACCAAGAGACCCAGTACTTC. The V gene is TRBV29-1, the J gene TRBJ2-5; D is undetermined. The CDR3 extends over 12 amino acids. The germline CDR1 and CDR2 sequences are SQVTM and ANQGSEA. V was pared by 6 bases and J by 0 bases, with 8 bases between.

The gene calls are TRBV30 and TRBJ2-2; perhaps D is TRBD1 or TRBD2 (5 bases each). V lost 4 bases, J lost 2 bases, and 11 bases lay in between. Germline V gene lookup returns CDR1 GTSNPN and CDR2 SVGIG (reference sequence). The CDR3 runs 14 residues. The CDR3 region has the DNA TGTGCCTGGAAGGGGACCAGAAACACCGGGGAGCTGTTTTTT. The encoded protein is CAWKGTRNTGELFF.

About this clonotype itself: It is likely a read error, because the conserved phenylalanine at the end of the CDR3 is missing. The DNA is left out, because the CDR3 cannot be placed on it with certainty; the CDR3 is given as TCRdb lists it. This chain's CDR3 is CASSLGEGLELKI. The genes are TRBV7-6 and TRBJ2-7; the DNA was not used to check the table's D call, TRBD2. The CDR3 length is 13 residues, termini included. Looked up from germline, CDR1 is SGHVS and CDR2 is FNYEAQ.

This clonotype came up many times. The chain is built from TRBV9 and TRBJ2-3; TRBD2 agrees at 7 bases. J lost 4 bases, V lost 0 bases, and 11 bases had no gene match. The germline V gene encodes CDR1 SGDLS and CDR2 YYNGEE. The CDR3 is 17 amino acids. Here the CDR3 DNA reads TGTGCCAGCAGCGTAGGCCTAGCGGTCCAGCCCGCAGATACGCAGTATTTT. This gives the protein CASSVGLAVQPADTQYF.